Listed here are 16 T cell receptor beta chains from one sample, sequenced in a study of technical replicates of blood from several donors. TCRdb keeps only in-frame clones here, not all; method: immunoSEQ multiplex PCR. The top ten clones hold approximately 3.6% of a sample with about 49,000 clones, 80% to 95% of them seen once. The sequenced sample was PBMCs. These receptors were obtained from a human donor in good health. Some clones in this sample may be carry-over from other donors' samples.

V usage is TRBV11-2 and J usage is TRBJ1-1, with D unclear. V was clipped by 1 base and J by 0 bases, with 6 bases between them. CDR3 length equals 14 residues. Germline loops: CDR1 SGHAT, CDR2 FQNNGV. The CDR3 sequence: CASSLGGLNTEAFF. The DNA for the CDR3 is TGTGCCAGCAGCTTAGGCGGTCTGAACACTGAAGCTTTCTTT.

This chain joins TRBV19 and TRBJ1-5; tentatively, D is TRBD1 (5 bases). V was cut by 2 bases and J by 5 bases, with 28 bases left in between. The length of the CDR3 is 20 residues. Germline values: CDR1 LNHDA, CDR2 SQIVND (reference sequence). The CDR3 here is CASSITPVAQKWTRDQPQHF. As DNA, the CDR3 is TGTGCCAGTAGTATAACCCCTGTAGCACAAAAATGGACAAGGGATCAGCCCCAGCATTTT.

V and J are TRBV5-1 and TRBJ1-1, with TRBD1 identical over 7 bases. The V and J ends lost 4 bases and 5 bases, in that order; junction bases with no gene match: 8. Germline V gives CDR1 SGHRS, CDR2 YFSETQ. This CDR3 region has 14 residues. The CDR3 loop is CASSTSNRGTEAFF. For the CDR3, the DNA is TGCGCCAGCAGCACCAGTAACAGGGGAACTGAAGCTTTCTTT.

This sequence joins TRBV9 and TRBJ1-2; D gene uncertain. CDR3 length equals 16 residues. CDR1 and CDR2 (germline): SGDLS, YYNGEE. V was shortened by 0 bases and J by 1 base, with 13 bases between the two germline ends. CDR3 protein: CASSVGDERGNYGYTF. The CDR3 nucleotides are TGTGCCAGCAGCGTAGGGGATGAACGGGGTAACTATGGCTACACCTTC.

This rearrangement joins TRBV7-2 to TRBJ1-2, with a possible D match to TRBD1 (5 bases). V lost 4 bases and J 1 base, leaving 13 bases between the germline ends. CDR3 size: 15 residues. The germline V gene encodes CDR1 SGHTA and CDR2 FQGNSA. The CDR3 sequence: CASSSRGLSNYGYTF. The CDR3 DNA is TGTGCCAGCAGCTCGCGGGGACTGAGTAACTATGGCTACACCTTC.

The chain is built from TRBV25-1 and TRBJ2-2; D unclear. Trimming left V 1 base short and J 7 bases short, with 13 bases between. The germline gives CDR1 MGHDK, CDR2 SYGVNS. The CDR3 has 15 residues. DNA for the CDR3: TGTGCCAGCAGTGAATCGGTAGCCGTGGGCGGGGAGCTGTTTTTT. Its translation is CASSESVAVGGELFF.

The rearrangement links TRBV5-4 to TRBJ2-2; 9 bases line up with TRBD2. V dropped 4 bases and J dropped 4; count of bases not matched to a gene: 11. This CDR3 spans 17 amino acids. CDR1 and CDR2 from the germline V gene are SGHNT and YYREEE (reference sequence). DNA of the CDR3: TGTGCCAGCAGCAGCCCCCTAGCGGGAAAGGGCACCGGGGAGCTGTTTTTT. This gives the protein CASSSPLAGKGTGELFF.

V and J are TRBV9 and TRBJ2-7; TRBD1 matches 9 bases. This CDR3 is built from 14 residues. Germline V gives CDR1 SGDLS, CDR2 YYNGEE. The ends lost 2 bases at V and 2 bases at J; junction bases unmatched: 2. The CDR3 bases are TGTGCCAGCAGCGTGGGACAGGGCCCCTACGAGCAGTACTTC. It encodes CASSVGQGPYEQYF.

This rearrangement joins TRBV7-2 to TRBJ2-1, with D perhaps TRBD2 (6 bases). The germline CDR1 and CDR2 sequences are SGHTA and FQGNSA. This CDR3 spans 15 amino acids. Trimming stripped 6 bases from V and 5 bases from J, with 17 bases between. CDR3 sequence reads: CASSQQSSDNNEQFF. In DNA form, the CDR3 reads TGTGCCAGCAGTCAACAGTCTAGCGACAACAATGAGCAGTTCTTC.

This rearrangement joins TRBV29-1 to TRBJ1-5; TRBD1 matches 9 bases. Per the germline V gene, CDR1 is SQVTM and CDR2 is ANQGSEA. The CDR3 length is 15 residues. J lost 9 bases, V lost 4 bases, and 13 bases had no gene match. The CDR3 protein is CSVGGGQGPSGPQHF. The CDR3 DNA reads as TGCAGCGTTGGGGGGGGACAGGGCCCCAGTGGGCCCCAGCATTTT.

The rearrangement joins TRBV30 to TRBJ1-1; TRBD1 is a possible D gene (6 bases). CDR1 is GTSNPN, CDR2 SVGIG, per germline (reference sequence). This CDR3 is built from 16 residues. V was trimmed by 4 bases and J by 1 base, leaving 19 bases between them. CDR3: CAWKTTGYSENTEAFF. CDR3 in DNA: TGTGCCTGGAAAACTACAGGGTATTCAGAGAACACTGAAGCTTTCTTT.

The chain is built from TRBV11-3 and TRBJ2-1, with D perhaps TRBD2 (5 bases). V lost 3 bases, J lost 4 bases, and 16 bases lay in between. CDR1 and CDR2 (germline): SGHNT, YENEEA. The CDR3 spans 16 residues. The CDR3 sequence: CASSFGGAGLYNEQFF. The CDR3 DNA reads TGTGCCAGCAGCTTCGGTGGAGCAGGACTGTACAATGAGCAGTTCTTC.

The chain links TRBV6-4 to TRBJ2-2; D is unclear. V lost 4 bases, J lost 1 base, and 7 bases lay in between. The germline V gene encodes CDR1 MRHNA and CDR2 SNTAGT. This CDR3 is 14 amino acids long. This CDR3 reads CASSGQVNTGELFF. CDR3 nucleotide sequence: TGTGCCAGCAGTGGCCAGGTGAACACCGGGGAGCTGTTTTTT.

The rearrangement links TRBV18 to TRBJ2-7, with D perhaps TRBD1 (6 bases). From germline, CDR1 is KGHSH and CDR2 LQKENI. This CDR3 is built from 11 residues. The V gene lost 6 bases and the J gene lost 7 bases, with 10 bases spanning the gap. CDR3 residues: CASSADREQYF. The CDR3 DNA reads TGTGCCAGCTCGGCTGACAGGGAGCAGTACTTC.

This rearrangement joins TRBV7-8 to TRBJ2-3; tentatively, D is TRBD1 (6 bases). The germline CDR1 and CDR2 sequences are SGHVS and FQNEAQ. The CDR3 spans 15 residues. V lost 5 bases to trimming and J lost 4 bases, with 16 bases between them. CDR3 amino acids: CASSPPQGKADTQYF. In nucleotides, the CDR3 is TGTGCCAGCAGCCCCCCCCAGGGGAAAGCAGATACGCAGTATTTT.

The chain combines TRBV7-3 with TRBJ2-1; D may be TRBD2 (7 bases). CDR1 is SGHTA and CDR2 is FQGTGA in the germline V gene. V was shortened by 2 bases and J by 7 bases, with 15 bases between the two germline ends. The CDR3 totals 15 residues. CDR3 sequence: CASSLGTGRGNEQFF. DNA for the CDR3: TGTGCCAGCAGCTTAGGGACGGGGAGGGGGAATGAGCAGTTCTTC.